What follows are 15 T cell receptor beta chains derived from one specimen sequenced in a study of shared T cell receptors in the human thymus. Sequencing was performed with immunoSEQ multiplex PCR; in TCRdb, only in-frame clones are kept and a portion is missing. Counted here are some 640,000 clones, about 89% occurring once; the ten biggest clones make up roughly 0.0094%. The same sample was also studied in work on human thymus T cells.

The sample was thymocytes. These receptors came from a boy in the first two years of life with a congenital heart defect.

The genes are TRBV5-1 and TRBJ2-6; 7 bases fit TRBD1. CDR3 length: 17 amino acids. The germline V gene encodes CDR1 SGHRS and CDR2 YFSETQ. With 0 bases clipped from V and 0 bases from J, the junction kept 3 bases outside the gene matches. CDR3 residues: CASSLGDSVSGANVLTF. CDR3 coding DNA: TGCGCCAGCAGCTTGGGGGACAGCGTCTCTGGGGCCAACGTCCTGACTTTC.

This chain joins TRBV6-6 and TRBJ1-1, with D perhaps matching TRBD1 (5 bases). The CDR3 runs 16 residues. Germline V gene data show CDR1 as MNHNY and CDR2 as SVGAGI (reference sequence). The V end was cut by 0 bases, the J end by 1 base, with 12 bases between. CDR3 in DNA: TGTGCCAGCAGTTACTCTTCAGGGAGGGGGAACACTGAAGCTTTCTTT. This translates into CASSYSSGRGNTEAFF.

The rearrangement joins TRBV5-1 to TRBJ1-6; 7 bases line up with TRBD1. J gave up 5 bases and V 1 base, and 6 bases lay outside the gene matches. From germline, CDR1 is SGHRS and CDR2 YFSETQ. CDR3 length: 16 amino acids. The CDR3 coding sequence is TGCGCCAGCAGCTTGATAGGAGGGGGCAATAATTCACCCCTCCACTTT. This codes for CASSLIGGGNNSPLHF.

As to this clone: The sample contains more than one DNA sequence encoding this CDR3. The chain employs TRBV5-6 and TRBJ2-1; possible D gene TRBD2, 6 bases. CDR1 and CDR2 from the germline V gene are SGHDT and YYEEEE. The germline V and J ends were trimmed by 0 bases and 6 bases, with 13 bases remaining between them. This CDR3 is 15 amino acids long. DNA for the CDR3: TGTGCCAGCAGCTTGGGATCGGGAGTCGGCAATGAGCAGTTCTTC. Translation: CASSLGSGVGNEQFF.

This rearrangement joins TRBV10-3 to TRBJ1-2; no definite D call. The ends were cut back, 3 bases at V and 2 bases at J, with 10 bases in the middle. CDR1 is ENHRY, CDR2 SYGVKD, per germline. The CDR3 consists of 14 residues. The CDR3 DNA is TGTGCCATCAGTGACTCACAGAAAAACTATGGCTACACCTTC. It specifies CAISDSQKNYGYTF.

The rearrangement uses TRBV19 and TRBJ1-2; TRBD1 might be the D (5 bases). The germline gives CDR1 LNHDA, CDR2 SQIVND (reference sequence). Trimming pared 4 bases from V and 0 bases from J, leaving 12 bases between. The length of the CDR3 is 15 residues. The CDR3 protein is CASSRGREANYGYTF. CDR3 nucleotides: TGTGCCAGTAGTAGGGGCAGGGAAGCTAACTATGGCTACACCTTC.

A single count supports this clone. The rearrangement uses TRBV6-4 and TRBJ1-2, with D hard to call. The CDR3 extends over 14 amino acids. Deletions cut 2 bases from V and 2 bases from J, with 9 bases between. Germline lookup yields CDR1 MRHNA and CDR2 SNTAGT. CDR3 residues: CASSDGEGNYGYTF. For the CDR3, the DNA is TGTGCCAGCAGTGACGGGGAGGGAAACTATGGCTACACCTTC.

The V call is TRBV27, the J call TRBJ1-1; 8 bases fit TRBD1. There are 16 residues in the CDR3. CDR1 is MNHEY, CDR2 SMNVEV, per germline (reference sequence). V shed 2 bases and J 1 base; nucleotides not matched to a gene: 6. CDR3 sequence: CASSLDRGRTNTEAFF. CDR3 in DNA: TGTGCCAGCAGTTTAGACAGGGGACGCACGAACACTGAAGCTTTCTTT.

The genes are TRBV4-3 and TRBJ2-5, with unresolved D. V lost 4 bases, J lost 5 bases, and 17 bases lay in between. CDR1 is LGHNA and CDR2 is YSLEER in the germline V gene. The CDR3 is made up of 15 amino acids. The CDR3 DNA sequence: TGCGCCAGCAGCCTTATGGCCCGACCCGGGGAGACCCAGTACTTC. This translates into CASSLMARPGETQYF.

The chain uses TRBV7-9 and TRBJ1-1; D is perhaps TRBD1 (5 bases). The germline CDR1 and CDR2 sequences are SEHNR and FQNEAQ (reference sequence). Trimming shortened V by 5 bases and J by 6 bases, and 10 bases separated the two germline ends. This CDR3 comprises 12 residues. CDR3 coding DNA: TGTGCCAGCAGCCCAGGGTGCGCTGAAGCTTTCTTT. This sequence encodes CASSPGCAEAFF.

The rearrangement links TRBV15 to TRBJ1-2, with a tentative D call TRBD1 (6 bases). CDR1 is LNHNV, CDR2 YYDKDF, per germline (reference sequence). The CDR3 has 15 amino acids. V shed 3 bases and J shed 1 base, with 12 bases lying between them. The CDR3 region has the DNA TGTGCCACCAGCAGCTCCGGGACACATAACTATGGCTACACCTTC. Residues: CATSSSGTHNYGYTF.

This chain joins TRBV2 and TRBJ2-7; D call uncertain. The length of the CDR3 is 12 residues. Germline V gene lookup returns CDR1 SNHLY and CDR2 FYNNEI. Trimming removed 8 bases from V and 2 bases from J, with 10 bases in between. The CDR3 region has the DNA TGTGCCAGCCGCCGCGGAACCTACGAGCAGTACTTC. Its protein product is CASRRGTYEQYF.

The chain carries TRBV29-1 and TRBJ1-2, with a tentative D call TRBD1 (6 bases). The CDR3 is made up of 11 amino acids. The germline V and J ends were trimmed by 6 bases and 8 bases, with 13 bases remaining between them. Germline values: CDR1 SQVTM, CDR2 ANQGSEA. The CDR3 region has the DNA TGCAGCGTGGACAGTAAAGAAGGCTACACCTTC. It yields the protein CSVDSKEGYTF.

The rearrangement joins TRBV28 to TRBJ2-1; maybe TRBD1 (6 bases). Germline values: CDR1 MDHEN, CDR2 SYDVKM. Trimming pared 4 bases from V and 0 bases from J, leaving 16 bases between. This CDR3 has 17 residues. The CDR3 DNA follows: TGTGCCAGCAGTTCCATTGACAGGCCTAGCTCCTACAATGAGCAGTTCTTC. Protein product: CASSSIDRPSSYNEQFF.

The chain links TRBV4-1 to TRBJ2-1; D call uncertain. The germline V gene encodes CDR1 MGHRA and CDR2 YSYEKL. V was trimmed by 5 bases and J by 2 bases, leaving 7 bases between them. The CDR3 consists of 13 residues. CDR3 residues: CASSWPAYNEQFF. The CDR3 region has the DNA TGCGCCAGCAGCTGGCCTGCCTACAATGAGCAGTTCTTC.